These 9 T cell receptor beta chains originate from one sample sequenced in a study of T-cell memory formation after mild COVID-19. TCRdb itself ran the 5' RACE reads through MiXCR, one entry per CDR3 protein. The data show about 470,000 distinct CDR3 sequences, 20% to 30% seen once. Sequenced sample: PBMCs or a T cell subset sorted from them (not recorded which). The receptors were sampled from an adult woman who had mild COVID-19 (a few samples of this study predate the infection). Cell type and time point are not known.

This clonotype showed up just a few times. The gene calls are TRBV30 and TRBJ2-3; the D is unclear. CDR3 length equals 14 residues. V gave up 2 bases and J gave up 2 bases, with 11 bases separating them. Germline CDR1 GTSNPN, CDR2 SVGIG (reference sequence). In DNA form, the CDR3 reads TGTGCCTGGAGTATACAGTCCCTCACAGATACGCAGTATTTT. It encodes CAWSIQSLTDTQYF.

The genes are TRBV6-5 and TRBJ1-1; no clear D. The CDR3 spans 13 residues. Trimming took off 0 bases at V and 3 bases at J, with 5 bases between the two ends. Germline-derived CDR1 and CDR2 are MNHEY and SVGAGI. The CDR3 DNA follows: TGTGCCAGCAGTTACTCTCGGTACACTGAAGCTTTCTTT. This sequence encodes CASSYSRYTEAFF.

CDR3 DNA sequence: TGTGCCAGCAGCTTTAGAGGTCGACTAGCGGGGACAGATACGCAGTATTTT. Its protein is CASSFRGRLAGTDTQYF. This rearrangement joins TRBV11-2 to TRBJ2-3, with 11 bases aligning to TRBD2. J was trimmed by 3 bases and V by 3 bases; bases with no gene match: 8. Germline V gene lookup returns CDR1 SGHAT and CDR2 FQNNGV. The length of the CDR3 is 17 residues.

V gene TRBV15 combines with J gene TRBJ2-2; the D gene is possibly TRBD1 (6 bases). Germline lookup yields CDR1 LNHNV and CDR2 YYDKDF (reference sequence). CDR3 size: 18 residues. V dropped 0 bases and J dropped 4 bases, with 18 bases sitting between them. Here the CDR3 reads CATSRDWTAGRRTGELFF. The CDR3 region has the DNA TGTGCCACCAGCAGAGACTGGACAGCCGGAAGACGCACCGGGGAGCTGTTTTTT.

The V call is TRBV20-1, the J call TRBJ1-6; 8 positions match TRBD1. CDR1 and CDR2 (germline): DFQATT, SNEGSKA (reference sequence). The junction had 6 bases not matched to a gene; V was cut back by 1 base and J by 10 bases. The CDR3 totals 14 residues. CDR3 nucleotides: TGCAGTGCTAGAGTGGGGACAGGAGGCTCACCCCTCCACTTT. Amino acids: CSARVGTGGSPLHF.

The chain recombines TRBV7-9 with TRBJ2-1, with unresolved D. The CDR3 spans 12 residues. V was cut by 8 bases and J by 9 bases, with 14 bases left in between. The germline V gene encodes CDR1 SEHNR and CDR2 FQNEAQ (reference sequence). The CDR3 protein is CASEGSSREQFF. In DNA, the CDR3 is TGTGCCAGCGAAGGTAGCTCTCGTGAGCAGTTCTTC.

This clonotype occurred a few times. This chain uses TRBV12-3 or TRBV12-4 with TRBJ2-1; D possibly corresponds to TRBD2 (5 bases). V dropped 7 bases and J dropped 10 bases, with 23 bases sitting between them. This CDR3 is built from 15 residues. In DNA form, the CDR3 reads TGTGCCAGCACCTTGACACTAGATCGGCGGTCCGAGCAGTTCTTC. Encoded protein: CASTLTLDRRSEQFF.

This clonotype has a count of ten or more. The genes are TRBV2 and TRBJ2-1; 11 bases agree with TRBD2. The V gene's germline CDR1 is SNHLY and CDR2 FYNNEI. V was clipped by 4 bases and J by 4 bases; unmatched bases: 0. The length of the CDR3 is 14 residues. CDR3 sequence reads: CASSGLAGYNEQFF. The CDR3 region has the DNA TGTGCCAGCAGTGGACTAGCGGGGTACAATGAGCAGTTCTTC.

This clonotype came up a few times. The chain carries TRBV9 and TRBJ2-4; D unclear. V was cut by 4 bases and J by 1 base, with 24 bases left in between. Germline V lookup: CDR1 SGDLS, CDR2 YYNGEE. The CDR3 contains 19 residues. The DNA of the CDR3 is TGTGCCAGCAGCTCTACTCCGGTGGCATGGGCCCCTGCCAAAAACATTCAGTACTTC. Protein product: CASSSTPVAWAPAKNIQYF.